Following are 21 T cell receptor beta chains from one sample sequenced in a study of neurological immune-mediated disorders. Stated time point: longitudinal time-point 3. MiXCR, applied by TCRdb to the 5' RACE reads, yields one record per CDR3 protein. The sample has 95,000 to 110,000 distinct CDR3 sequences, about 10% seen once; the top ten hold approximately 3.3%. Sequencing input: PBMCs. Receptors were obtained from a female donor with HTLV-1-associated myelopathy (HAM/TSP).

The V call is TRBV6-5, the J call TRBJ2-5; a possible D gene is TRBD1 (5 bases). Looked up from germline, CDR1 is MNHEY and CDR2 is SVGAGI. V lost 5 bases and J lost 7, with 23 bases in between. This CDR3 is 16 amino acids long. This CDR3 is CASSTHDSGRRVTQYF. The DNA for the CDR3 is TGTGCCAGCAGTACCCACGACAGTGGCAGAAGGGTGACCCAGTACTTC.

The sample holds many counts of this clonotype. J is TRBJ2-3 and V is TRBV7-8, with no clear D. The CDR3 is made up of 14 amino acids. The ends were cut back, 2 bases at V and 8 bases at J, with 14 bases in the middle. Per germline, CDR1 SGHVS and CDR2 FQNEAQ. For the CDR3, the DNA is TGTGCCAGCAGCTTAACGCACAACGAAGCTACGCAGTATTTT. Translated, it gives CASSLTHNEATQYF.

At least ten counts were recorded for this clonotype. The chain recombines TRBV20-1 with TRBJ1-1; 8 bases match TRBD1. The CDR3 has 15 residues. Germline assignment: CDR1 DFQATT and CDR2 SNEGSKA (reference sequence). V lost 0 bases and J lost 5; bases outside the gene matches: 8. The CDR3 region has the DNA TGCAGTGCTAGAGATCAGGGTACAGGGGGTACTGAAGCTTTCTTT. It encodes CSARDQGTGGTEAFF.

The table lists this clonotype with many counts. The chain couples TRBV5-1 to TRBJ2-7; TRBD1 matches at 9 bases. The CDR3 totals 14 residues. Germline-derived CDR1 and CDR2 are SGHRS and YFSETQ. The V segment lost 4 bases and the J segment 5 bases; nucleotides outside the gene matches: 7. DNA of the CDR3: TGCGCCAGCAGCAGGGACAGGGAATTTGACGAGCAGTACTTC. Protein: CASSRDREFDEQYF.

This clonotype was counted ten times or more. The chain recombines TRBV20-1 with TRBJ2-1; 13 bases are a match to TRBD2. CDR3 length equals 16 residues. J gave up 9 bases and V 1 base, and 9 bases lay outside the gene matches. The germline V gene has CDR1 DFQATT and CDR2 SNEGSKA (reference sequence). The CDR3 sequence: CSARGPLTSGGGEQFF. The CDR3, as DNA: TGCAGTGCTAGAGGGCCCCTAACTAGCGGGGGGGGTGAGCAGTTCTTC.

This clonotype was detected ten times or more. The chain carries TRBV7-9 and TRBJ2-6, with TRBD1 as a possible D gene (6 bases). The CDR3 is 16 residues long. Trimming took 5 bases from V and 1 from J, leaving 12 bases between them. Germline CDR1 is SEHNR and CDR2 is FQNEAQ (reference sequence). The CDR3 DNA follows: TGTGCCAGCAGCATCGACAGGTCATCTGGGGCCAACGTCCTGACTTTC. Translated, it gives CASSIDRSSGANVLTF.

This clonotype was counted between two and nine times. V usage is TRBV5-5 and J usage is TRBJ1-2; 7 nucleotides align to TRBD1. This CDR3 is built from 15 residues. CDR1 and CDR2 (germline): SGHKS, YYEKEE (reference sequence). Unmatched junction bases numbered 9, after V lost 3 bases and J lost 4 bases. The CDR3 DNA follows: TGTGCCAGCAGCTCGGGACAGTACCTGGGCTATGGCTACACCTTC. This sequence encodes CASSSGQYLGYGYTF.

This clonotype has just a few counts. The J gene is TRBJ2-3, the V gene TRBV5-1, with D possibly being TRBD1 (5 bases). Germline lookup yields CDR1 SGHRS and CDR2 YFSETQ. The CDR3 sequence is 15 residues long. V gave up 4 bases and J gave up 6 bases, with 18 bases separating them. This CDR3 is CASSGRPSPGDTQYF. In nucleotides, the CDR3 is TGCGCCAGCAGCGGTAGGCCCTCCCCAGGGGATACGCAGTATTTT.

This clonotype was detected ten times or more. The rearrangement uses TRBV6-6 and TRBJ2-3, with a possible D match to TRBD2 (5 bases). The germline V gene encodes CDR1 MNHNY and CDR2 SVGAGI (reference sequence). The CDR3 has 16 residues. The V end lost 6 bases, the J end lost 0 bases, and 16 bases lay between the germline ends. CDR3 sequence reads: CASSSDLGGSTDTQYF. The CDR3 nucleotides read TGTGCCAGCAGCTCCGACTTGGGCGGGAGCACAGATACGCAGTATTTT.

This clonotype has a count of ten or more. The DNA for the CDR3 is TGTGCCATCAGTGCCACCGGGACCGCGAACACCGGGGAGCTGTTTTTT. Protein product: CAISATGTANTGELFF. The genes are TRBV10-3 and TRBJ2-2, with D perhaps given as TRBD1 or TRBD2 (5 bases each). This CDR3 comprises 16 residues. Germline CDR1 and CDR2: ENHRY and SYGVKD. Trimming removed 4 bases at V and 0 bases at J, with 12 bases between.

This clonotype was counted many times. V gene TRBV6-1 combines with J gene TRBJ1-5, with TRBD1 matching 12 bases. Germline V lookup: CDR1 MNHNS, CDR2 SASEGT. The J segment lost 7 bases and the V segment lost 5 bases, leaving 12 bases of the junction unmatched. The CDR3 has 17 residues. CDR3 coding DNA: TGTGCCAGCAGTAACCGGGACAGGGGGCGCAGAGAACAGCCCCAGCATTTT. Translation: CASSNRDRGRREQPQHF.

This clonotype was counted at least ten times. The rearrangement uses TRBV5-1 and TRBJ2-5; D unresolved. The germline V gene has CDR1 SGHRS and CDR2 YFSETQ. V lost 3 bases, J lost 4 bases, and 10 bases lay in between. This CDR3 is built from 13 residues. DNA of the CDR3: TGCGCCAGCAGCTCGGACGGTGTAGAGACCCAGTACTTC. As protein: CASSSDGVETQYF.

This clonotype occurred many times. The chain links TRBV7-2 to TRBJ1-1; D is unresolved. This CDR3 comprises 15 residues. Trimming took off 2 bases at V and 7 bases at J, with 17 bases between the two ends. CDR1 and CDR2 from the germline V gene are SGHTA and FQGNSA. The CDR3 protein is CASSLSLAASSEAFF. DNA for the CDR3: TGTGCCAGCAGCTTATCCCTTGCGGCCTCTAGTGAAGCTTTCTTT.

Worth noting for this clonotype: Given a much more abundant clone one base away, this may be a read error. The genes are TRBV5-4 and TRBJ2-5; D not certain. There are 13 residues in the CDR3. Germline values: CDR1 SGHNT, CDR2 YYREEE (reference sequence). CDR3 loop: CSSSLIMGETQYF. The DNA for the CDR3 is TGTTCCAGCAGCTTGATTATGGGAGAGACCCAGTACTTC.

Many counts were recorded for this clonotype. CDR3 protein: CASSLSGLYEQYF. CDR3 DNA: TGCGCCAGCAGCTTGTCGGGGTTATACGAGCAGTACTTC. The chain is built from TRBV5-1 and TRBJ2-7; possible D gene TRBD2, 5 bases. The CDR3 covers 13 residues. V shed 1 base and J shed 4 bases, with 9 bases lying between them. CDR1 is SGHRS and CDR2 is YFSETQ in the germline V gene.

At least ten counts were recorded for this clonotype. J is TRBJ2-5 and V is TRBV19; either TRBD1 or TRBD2 may fit D (5 bases each). V was clipped by 7 bases and J by 7 bases, with 10 bases between them. Germline V CDR1 and CDR2: LNHDA, SQIVND (reference sequence). The length of the CDR3 is 11 residues. The CDR3 nucleotides are TGTGCCAGTACCACTGGGGGGACCCAGTACTTC. It specifies CASTTGGTQYF. Together with reference TRBV19 and TRBJ2-5, the CDR3 gives the full variable domain: DGGITQSPKYLFRKEGQNVTLSCEQNLNHDAMYWYRQDPGQGLRLIYYSQIVNDFQKGDIAEGYSVSREKKESFPLTVTSAQKNPTAFYLCASTTGGTQYFGPGTRLLVL.

This clonotype was picked up one time. A clone one base away is much larger, so this may be a read error. This chain joins TRBV5-1 and TRBJ2-3, with 13 bases aligning to TRBD2. The germline V gene has CDR1 SGHRS and CDR2 YFSETQ. The CDR3 is 18 amino acids. The CDR3: CTSSLGLAGSWGTDTQYF. Here the CDR3 DNA reads TGCACCAGCAGCCTGGGACTAGCGGGGTCGTGGGGCACAGATACGCAGTATTTT.

This clonotype came up many times. The chain uses TRBV7-8 and TRBJ2-2; TRBD1 matches 9 bases. J was trimmed by 6 bases and V by 6 bases; bases with no gene match: 14. Germline loops: CDR1 SGHVS, CDR2 FQNEAQ. The CDR3 runs to 17 residues. This CDR3 is CASRVQGALGGSGELFF. The CDR3 DNA sequence: TGTGCCAGCAGAGTACAGGGGGCTCTGGGTGGGTCCGGGGAGCTGTTTTTT.

This clonotype was seen a few times. This chain joins TRBV7-2 and TRBJ2-7, with D tentatively TRBD1 or TRBD2 (5 bases each). V lost 1 base and J lost 3, with 13 bases in between. The CDR3 runs 15 residues. Germline CDR1 SGHTA, CDR2 FQGNSA. The CDR3, as DNA: TGTGCCAGCAGCTTAGTGTCGGGGCCAGACTACGAGCAGTACTTC. Amino acids: CASSLVSGPDYEQYF.

The chain uses TRBV18 and TRBJ2-3, with D unclear. Per germline, CDR1 KGHSH and CDR2 LQKENI. The V and J ends lost 3 bases and 2 bases respectively, with 9 bases between them. The CDR3 extends over 14 amino acids. The CDR3 reads CASSPSTNTDTQYF. In DNA, the CDR3 is TGTGCCAGCTCACCTTCGACCAACACAGATACGCAGTATTTT. Full variable domain (missing parts from reference TRBV18 and TRBJ2-3): NAGVMQNPRHLVRRRGQEARLRCSPMKGHSHVYWYRQLPEEGLKFMVYLQKENIIDESGMPKERFSAEFPKEGPSILRIQQVVRGDSAAYFCASSPSTNTDTQYFGPGTRLTVL.

This clonotype was detected ten times or more. This rearrangement joins TRBV7-2 to TRBJ2-7; 7 nucleotides match TRBD2. Unmatched junction bases numbered 5, after V lost 1 base and J lost 8 bases. CDR3 length equals 13 residues. Per germline, CDR1 SGHTA and CDR2 FQGNSA. CDR3: CASSLGDYSQQYF. Written as DNA, the CDR3 is TGTGCCAGCAGCTTAGGGGACTACTCCCAGCAGTACTTC.